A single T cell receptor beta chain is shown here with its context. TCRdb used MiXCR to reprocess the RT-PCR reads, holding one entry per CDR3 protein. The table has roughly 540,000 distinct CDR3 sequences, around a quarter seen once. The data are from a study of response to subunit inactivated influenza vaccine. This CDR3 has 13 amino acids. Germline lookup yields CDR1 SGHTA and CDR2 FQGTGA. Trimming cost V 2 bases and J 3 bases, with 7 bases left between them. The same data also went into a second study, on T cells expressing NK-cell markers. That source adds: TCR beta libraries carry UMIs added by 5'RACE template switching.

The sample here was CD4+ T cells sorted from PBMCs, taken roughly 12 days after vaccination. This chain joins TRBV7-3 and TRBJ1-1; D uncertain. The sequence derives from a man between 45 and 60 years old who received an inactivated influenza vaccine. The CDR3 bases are TGTGCCAGCAGCTTAGACCTTTACACTGAAGCTTTCTTT. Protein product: CASSLDLYTEAFF.